A single TCR beta chain is shown here with its context. Trimming pared 1 base from V and 1 base from J, leaving 4 bases between. Germline CDR1 is MDHEN and CDR2 is SYDVKM. This CDR3 contains 13 residues. Participant ages covered roughly 18 to 89 years across around 25 US areas. Cohorts were based on clinical histories the participants reported. This entry comes from a study of blood T cell repertoires in COVID-19. In the authors' workflow: Reference gene primer amplification gave estimated nucleated cell counts. Sequencing was performed with immunoSEQ multiplex PCR; in TCRdb, only in-frame clones are kept and a portion is missing. V and J calls and clone size are copied from that table; D and trimming were computed from the DNA. Of 250,000 to 300,000 clones in the sample, about 80% are singletons; the top ten hold over 4%.

The TCR sequence derives from a man younger than 45 with acute COVID-19. The sequencing sample was made of PBMCs or T cells enriched from blood (not recorded which). The rearrangement joins TRBV28 to TRBJ1-1; D is undetermined. CDR3 sequence: CASSLYKNTEAFF. In nucleotides, the CDR3 is TGTGCCAGCAGTTTATACAAGAACACTGAAGCTTTCTTT.